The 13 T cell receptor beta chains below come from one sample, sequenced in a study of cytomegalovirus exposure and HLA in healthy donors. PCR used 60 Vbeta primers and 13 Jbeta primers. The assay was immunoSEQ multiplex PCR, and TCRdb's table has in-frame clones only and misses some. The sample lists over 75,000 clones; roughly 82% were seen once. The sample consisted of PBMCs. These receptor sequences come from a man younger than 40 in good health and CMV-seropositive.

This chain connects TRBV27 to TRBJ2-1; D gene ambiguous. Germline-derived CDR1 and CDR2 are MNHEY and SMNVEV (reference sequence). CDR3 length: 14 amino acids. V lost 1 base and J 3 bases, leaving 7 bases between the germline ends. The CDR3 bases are TGTGCCAGCAGTTTATACCCTAGCTACAATGAGCAGTTCTTC. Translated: CASSLYPSYNEQFF.

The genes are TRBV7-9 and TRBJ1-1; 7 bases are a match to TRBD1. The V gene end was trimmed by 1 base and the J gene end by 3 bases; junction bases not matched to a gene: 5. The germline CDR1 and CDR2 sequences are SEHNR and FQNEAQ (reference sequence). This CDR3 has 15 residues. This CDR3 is CASSLEGAVDTEAFF. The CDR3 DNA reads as TGTGCCAGCAGCTTAGAGGGGGCTGTAGACACTGAAGCTTTCTTT.

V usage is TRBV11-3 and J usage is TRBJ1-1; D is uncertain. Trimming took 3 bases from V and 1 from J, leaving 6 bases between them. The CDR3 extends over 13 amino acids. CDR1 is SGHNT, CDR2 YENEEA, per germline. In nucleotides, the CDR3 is TGTGCCAGCAGCTTTGGCAAGAACACTGAAGCTTTCTTT. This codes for CASSFGKNTEAFF.

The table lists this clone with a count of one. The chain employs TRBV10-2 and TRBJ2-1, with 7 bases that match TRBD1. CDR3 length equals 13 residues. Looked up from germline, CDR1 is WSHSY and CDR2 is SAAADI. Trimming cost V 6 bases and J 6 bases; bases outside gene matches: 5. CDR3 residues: CASRGQVFNEQFF. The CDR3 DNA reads TGCGCCAGCAGAGGACAGGTGTTCAATGAGCAGTTCTTC.

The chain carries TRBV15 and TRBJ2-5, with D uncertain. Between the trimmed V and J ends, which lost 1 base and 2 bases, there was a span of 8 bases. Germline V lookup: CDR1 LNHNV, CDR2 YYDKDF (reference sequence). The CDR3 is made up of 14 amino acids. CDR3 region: CATSRARWQETQYF. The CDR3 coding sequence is TGTGCCACCAGCAGAGCGAGGTGGCAAGAGACCCAGTACTTC.

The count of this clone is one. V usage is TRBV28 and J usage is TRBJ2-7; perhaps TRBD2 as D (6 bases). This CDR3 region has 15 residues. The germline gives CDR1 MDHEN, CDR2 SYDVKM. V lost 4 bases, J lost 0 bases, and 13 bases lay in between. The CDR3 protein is CASSSLAEGSYEQYF. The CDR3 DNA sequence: TGTGCCAGCAGTTCCCTGGCGGAGGGCTCCTACGAGCAGTACTTC. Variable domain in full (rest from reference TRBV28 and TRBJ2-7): DVKVTQSSRYLVKRTGEKVFLECVQDMDHENMFWYRQDPGLGLRLIYFSYDVKMKEKGDIPEGYSVSREKKERFSLILESASTNQTSMYLCASSSLAEGSYEQYFGPGTRLTVT.

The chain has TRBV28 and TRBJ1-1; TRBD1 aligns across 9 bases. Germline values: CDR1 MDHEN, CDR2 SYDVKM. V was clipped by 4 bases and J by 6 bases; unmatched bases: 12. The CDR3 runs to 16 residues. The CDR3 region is CASSSSPGQGSPEAFF. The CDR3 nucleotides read TGTGCCAGCAGTTCCTCCCCCGGACAGGGGAGCCCTGAAGCTTTCTTT.

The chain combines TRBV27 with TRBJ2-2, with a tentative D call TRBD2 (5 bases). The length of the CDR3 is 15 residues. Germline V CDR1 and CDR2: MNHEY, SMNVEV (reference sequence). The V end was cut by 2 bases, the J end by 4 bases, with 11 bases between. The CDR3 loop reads CASSLRGISTGELFF. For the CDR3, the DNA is TGTGCCAGCAGTTTACGGGGAATCAGCACCGGGGAGCTGTTTTTT.

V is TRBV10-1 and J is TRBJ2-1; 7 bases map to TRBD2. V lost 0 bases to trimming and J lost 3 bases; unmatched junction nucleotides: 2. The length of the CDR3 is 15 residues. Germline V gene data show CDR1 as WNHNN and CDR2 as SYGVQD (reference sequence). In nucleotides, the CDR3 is TGCGCCAGCAGTGAGTCGGCTAGCGGCTACAATGAGCAGTTCTTC. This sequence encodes CASSESASGYNEQFF.

Written as DNA, the CDR3 is TGTGCCAGCAGCAATCGGACTTCGGGCTACACCTTC. Protein: CASSNRTSGYTF. This rearrangement joins TRBV21-1 to TRBJ1-2. TRBV21-1 is reported as a pseudogene. The CDR3 runs to 12 residues.

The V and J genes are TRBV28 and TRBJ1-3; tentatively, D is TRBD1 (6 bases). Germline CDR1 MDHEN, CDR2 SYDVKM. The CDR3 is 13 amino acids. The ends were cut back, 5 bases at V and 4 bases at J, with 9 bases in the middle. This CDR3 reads CASSLTGGNTIYF. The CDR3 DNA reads TGTGCCAGCAGTCTCACAGGGGGAAACACCATATATTTT.

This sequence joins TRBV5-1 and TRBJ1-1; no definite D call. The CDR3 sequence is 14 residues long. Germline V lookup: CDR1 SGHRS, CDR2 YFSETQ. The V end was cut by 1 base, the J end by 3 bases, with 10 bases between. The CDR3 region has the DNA TGCGCCAGCAGCTTGAGCCGGGGAGACACTGAAGCTTTCTTT. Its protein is CASSLSRGDTEAFF.

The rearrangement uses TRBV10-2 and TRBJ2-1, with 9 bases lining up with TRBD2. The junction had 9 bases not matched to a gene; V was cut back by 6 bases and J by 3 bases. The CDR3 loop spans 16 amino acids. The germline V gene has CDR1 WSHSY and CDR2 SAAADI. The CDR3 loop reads CASSPGLAGVYNEQFF. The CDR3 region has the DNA TGCGCCAGCAGCCCCGGATTAGCGGGAGTCTACAATGAGCAGTTCTTC.